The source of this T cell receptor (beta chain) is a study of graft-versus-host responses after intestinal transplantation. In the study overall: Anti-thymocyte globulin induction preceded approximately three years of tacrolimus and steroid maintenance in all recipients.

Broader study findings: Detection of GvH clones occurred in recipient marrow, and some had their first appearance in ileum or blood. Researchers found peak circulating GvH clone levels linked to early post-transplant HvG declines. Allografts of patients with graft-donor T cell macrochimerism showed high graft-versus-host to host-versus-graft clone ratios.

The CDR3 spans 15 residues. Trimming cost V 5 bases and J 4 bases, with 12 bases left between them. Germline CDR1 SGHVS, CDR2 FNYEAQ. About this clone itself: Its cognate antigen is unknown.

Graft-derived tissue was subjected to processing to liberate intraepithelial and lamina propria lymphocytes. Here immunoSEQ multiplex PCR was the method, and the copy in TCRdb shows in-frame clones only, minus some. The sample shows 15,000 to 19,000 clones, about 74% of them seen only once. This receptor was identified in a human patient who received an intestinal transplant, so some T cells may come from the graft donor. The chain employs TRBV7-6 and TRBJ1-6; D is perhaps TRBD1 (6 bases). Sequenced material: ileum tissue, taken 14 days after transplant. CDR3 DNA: TGTGCCAGCAGCGAACAGGGAGTGTATAATTCACCCCTCCACTTT. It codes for CASSEQGVYNSPLHF.